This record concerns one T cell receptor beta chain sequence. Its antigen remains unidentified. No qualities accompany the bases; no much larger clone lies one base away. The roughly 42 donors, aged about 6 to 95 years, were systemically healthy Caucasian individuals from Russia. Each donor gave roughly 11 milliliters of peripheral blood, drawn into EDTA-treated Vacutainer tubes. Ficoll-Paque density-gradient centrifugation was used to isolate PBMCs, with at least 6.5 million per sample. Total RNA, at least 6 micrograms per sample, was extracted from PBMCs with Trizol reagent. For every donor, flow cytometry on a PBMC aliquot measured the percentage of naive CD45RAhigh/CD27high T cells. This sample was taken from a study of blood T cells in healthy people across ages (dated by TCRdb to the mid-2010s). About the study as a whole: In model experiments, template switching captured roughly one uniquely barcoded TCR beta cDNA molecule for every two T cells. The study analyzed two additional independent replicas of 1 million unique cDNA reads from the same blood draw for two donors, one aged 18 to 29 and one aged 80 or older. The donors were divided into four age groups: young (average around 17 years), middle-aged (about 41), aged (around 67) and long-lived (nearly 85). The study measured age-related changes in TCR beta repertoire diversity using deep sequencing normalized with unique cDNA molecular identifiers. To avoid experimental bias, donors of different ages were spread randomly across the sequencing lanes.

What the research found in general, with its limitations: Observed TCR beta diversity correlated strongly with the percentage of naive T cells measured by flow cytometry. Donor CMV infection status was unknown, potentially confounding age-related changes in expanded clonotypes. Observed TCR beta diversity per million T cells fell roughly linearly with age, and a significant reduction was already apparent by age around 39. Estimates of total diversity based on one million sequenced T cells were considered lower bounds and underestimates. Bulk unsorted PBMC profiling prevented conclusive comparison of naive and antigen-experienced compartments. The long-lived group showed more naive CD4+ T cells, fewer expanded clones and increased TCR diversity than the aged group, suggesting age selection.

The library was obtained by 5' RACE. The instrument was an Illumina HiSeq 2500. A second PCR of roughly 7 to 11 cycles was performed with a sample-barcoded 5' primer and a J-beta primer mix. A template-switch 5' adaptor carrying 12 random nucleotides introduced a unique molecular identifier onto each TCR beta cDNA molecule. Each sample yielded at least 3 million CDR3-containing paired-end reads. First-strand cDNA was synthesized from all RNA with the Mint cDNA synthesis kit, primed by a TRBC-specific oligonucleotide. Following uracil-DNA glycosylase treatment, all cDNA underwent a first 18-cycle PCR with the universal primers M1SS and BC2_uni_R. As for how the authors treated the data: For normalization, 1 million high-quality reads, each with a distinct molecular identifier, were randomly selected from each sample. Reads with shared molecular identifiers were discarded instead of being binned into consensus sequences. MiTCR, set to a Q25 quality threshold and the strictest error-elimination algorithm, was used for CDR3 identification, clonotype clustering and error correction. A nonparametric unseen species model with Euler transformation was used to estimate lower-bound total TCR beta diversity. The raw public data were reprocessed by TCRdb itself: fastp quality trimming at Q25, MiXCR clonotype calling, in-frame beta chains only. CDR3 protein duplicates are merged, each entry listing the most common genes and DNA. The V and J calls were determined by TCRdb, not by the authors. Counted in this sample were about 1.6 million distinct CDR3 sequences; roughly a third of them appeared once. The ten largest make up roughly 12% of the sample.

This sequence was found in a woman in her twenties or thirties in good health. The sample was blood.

The CDR3 amino acid sequence is: CASSQVGQGLAGYTF. Here is the DNA: TGTGCCAGCAGCCAAGTGGGACAGGGATTGGCTGGCTACACCTTC. The V gene is TRBV4-2 and the J gene is TRBJ1-2; 9 bases in the middle match TRBD1. Reading the germline V gene gives CDR1 LGHNA and CDR2 YNFKEQ. The CDR3 measures 15 amino acids from cysteine to phenylalanine. CDR3 DNA only is kept here, 45 bases in frame from base 1. V trim: 1 base; J trim: 7 bases; unmatched bases: 7.